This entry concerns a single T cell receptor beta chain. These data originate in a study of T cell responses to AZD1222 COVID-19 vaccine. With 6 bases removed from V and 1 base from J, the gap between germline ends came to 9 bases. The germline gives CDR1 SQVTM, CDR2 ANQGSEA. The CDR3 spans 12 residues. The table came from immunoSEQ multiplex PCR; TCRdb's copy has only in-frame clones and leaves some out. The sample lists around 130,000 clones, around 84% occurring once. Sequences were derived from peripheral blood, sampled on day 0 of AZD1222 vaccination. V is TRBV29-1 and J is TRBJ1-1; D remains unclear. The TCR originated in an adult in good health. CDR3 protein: CSVSEGNTEAFF. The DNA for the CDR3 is TGCAGCGTGAGTGAGGGGAACACTGAAGCTTTCTTT.